Listed below are T cell receptor beta chains from one sample, sequenced in a study of T cells in Graves' hyperthyroidism and ophthalmopathy. MiXCR, applied by TCRdb to the multiplex PCR reads, yields one record per CDR3 protein. The sample records nearly 250,000 distinct CDR3 sequences, 24% being singletons. The specimen sequenced was blood. These receptors all come from a woman between 35 and 50 years old with Graves' ophthalmopathy. CDR3s include the opening cysteine and the closing phenylalanine or tryptophan. A D gene is named only where the DNA matches it firmly. Clone size is given for some rows only: seen once, a few or many times, or a class if the clone is expanded.

j_call d_call clone_size v_call cdr3_nt cdr3_aa
TRBJ1-2 TRBD1 many TRBV12-3/TRBV12-4 TGTGCCAGCAGTTCCCCAGGGGGCGACTATGGCTACACCTTC CASSSPGGDYGYTF
TRBJ1-1 TRBD1 many TRBV6-4 TGTGCCAGCAGCTATCAAAGACAGGGCAGAGGCATGAACACTGAAGCTTTCTTT CASSYQRQGRGMNTEAFF
TRBJ2-7 NA many TRBV4-1 TGCGCCAGCAGCCAAGTGTTAGGGGGCTCCTACGAGCAGTACTTC CASSQVLGGSYEQYF
TRBJ2-7 NA NA TRBV28 TGTGCCAGCAGTTTGTACATCGGAGCCTACGAGCAGTACTTC CASSLYIGAYEQYF
TRBJ2-1 NA once TRBV6-5 TGTGCCAGCAGTTCTGGGACGGCAGGCTACAATGAGCAGTTCTTC CASSSGTAGYNEQFF
TRBJ1-5 TRBD1 NA TRBV2 TGTGCCAGCAGTTCCGGGACAGGGACCGATCAGCCCCAGCATTTT CASSSGTGTDQPQHF
TRBJ2-7 NA many TRBV28 TGTGCCAGCAGGGGGGTAAACAGGGCTGGGTCCTACGAGCAGTACTTC CASRGVNRAGSYEQYF
TRBJ1-2 TRBD1 NA TRBV10-3 TGTGCCACCTCGTCACAGGGGGCCCCTAACTATGGCTACACCTTC CATSSQGAPNYGYTF
TRBJ1-2 TRBD1 many TRBV6-5 TGTGCCAGCAGTTACTCGGGGACAGATGGCTACACCTTC CASSYSGTDGYTF
TRBJ2-7 NA many TRBV7-2 TGTGCCAGCAGCTTCAGCGGTAACGGGGTTAGCTCCTACGAGCAGTACTTC CASSFSGNGVSSYEQYF
TRBJ2-2 NA many TRBV19 TGTGCCAGTAGTAGGGAATCGAACACCGGGGAGCTGTTTTTT CASSRESNTGELFF
TRBJ2-7 TRBD1 many TRBV11-1 TGTGCCAGCAGCTTATTCGCGGGACAGGGCTACGAGCAGTACTTC CASSLFAGQGYEQYF
TRBJ1-3 NA many TRBV30 TGTGCCTGGAGTACAGGGTCGGACTCTGGAAACACCATATATTTT CAWSTGSDSGNTIYF
TRBJ2-7 TRBD1 many TRBV27 TGTGCCAGCAAGGGACAGGGAAACTACGAGCAGTACTTC CASKGQGNYEQYF
TRBJ2-5 NA NA TRBV7-2 TGTGCCAGCAGCATAAAGACTAGGCGGGGAGAGACCCAGTACTTC CASSIKTRRGETQYF
TRBJ1-5 NA NA TRBV27 TGTGCCAGCAGTTCCCAACAGGATCCGTATAGCAATCAGCCCCAGCATTTT CASSSQQDPYSNQPQHF
TRBJ1-3 TRBD1 many TRBV5-1 TGCGCCAGCAGCTTGGAGGGGGCCTCTGGAAACACCATATATTTT CASSLEGASGNTIYF
TRBJ1-2 NA many TRBV6-2/TRBV6-3 TGTGCCAGCAGTCCGATCCGAGGTTGGGGCTATGGCTACACCTTC CASSPIRGWGYGYTF
TRBJ1-1 NA many TRBV30 TGTGCCTGGAGGGACCAGGGGACTGAAGCTTTCTTT CAWRDQGTEAFF
TRBJ1-3 NA many TRBV12-3/TRBV12-4 TGTGCCAGCAGTACCCTGACTGGAAACACCATATATTTT CASSTLTGNTIYF
TRBJ2-4 NA many TRBV30 TGTGCCTGGAGTCCGTCGGGACGCCACCCGGCTATTGCCAAAAACATTCAGTACTTC CAWSPSGRHPAIAKNIQYF
TRBJ2-2 TRBD2 many TRBV9 TGTGCCAGCAGCGGTAGCGGATATTGGACTAGCGGAACCGGGGAGCTGTTTTTT CASSGSGYWTSGTGELFF
TRBJ2-3 NA NA TRBV27 TGTGCCAGCAGTTTAGAGGGGATTCTCACAGATACGCAGTATTTT CASSLEGILTDTQYF
TRBJ1-5 NA many TRBV27 TGTGCCAGCACTCCAAGGTGGCAGCTAGGGAATCAGCCCCAGCATTTT CASTPRWQLGNQPQHF
TRBJ2-2 TRBD1 many TRBV6-5 TGTGCCAGCAAGGGACAGGGAGGCACCGGGGAGCTGTTTTTT CASKGQGGTGELFF
TRBJ2-7 TRBD2 many TRBV20-1 TGCAGTGCTAGAGATATGACTAGCGGGAATATCGAGCAGTACTTC CSARDMTSGNIEQYF
TRBJ1-6 TRBD1 NA TRBV30 TGTGCCTGGAGTGTTGGGACAGAAAATTCACCCCTCCACTTT CAWSVGTENSPLHF
TRBJ2-7 NA NA TRBV25-1 TGTGCCAGCGGCAGTGAGCAGTACTTC CASGSEQYF
TRBJ1-2 TRBD1 few TRBV24-1 TGTGCCACCAGTGATCGCGACCGGGACAGCCGAGGCTACACCTTC CATSDRDRDSRGYTF
TRBJ2-7 NA NA TRBV27 TGTGCCAGCGCCCCAGGACGCTCCTACGAGCAGTACTTC CASAPGRSYEQYF
TRBJ2-5 NA NA TRBV12-3/TRBV12-4 TGTGCCAGCAGTTTCCAGGGATTCGAAGAGACCCAGTACTTC CASSFQGFEETQYF
TRBJ2-5 NA many TRBV7-9 TGTGCCAGCAGCCTTAAGGGATCTGGAGTCGTGGAGACCCAGTACTTC CASSLKGSGVVETQYF
TRBJ2-5 NA NA TRBV7-3 TGTGCCAGCAGCTTAATGGGGGAAGCCGGGACCCAGTACTTC CASSLMGEAGTQYF
TRBJ2-7 NA NA TRBV5-1 TGCGCCAGCAGCTTGGTGGGAGGCTTCTACGAGCAGTACTTC CASSLVGGFYEQYF
TRBJ2-7 NA many TRBV28 TGTGCCAGCAGTCTGGAGGGGGCCTCCTACGAGCAGTACTTC CASSLEGASYEQYF
TRBJ1-2 NA few TRBV6-5 TGTGCCAGCAGTTTCGACCGCGGTGCGGACTATGGCTACACCTTC CASSFDRGADYGYTF
TRBJ1-5 NA many TRBV7-2 TGTGCCAGCAGCTTAGATCGGGTTGCTCAGCCCCAGCATTTT CASSLDRVAQPQHF
TRBJ2-3 TRBD2 many TRBV7-8 TGTGCCAGCAGCCCCGGGGGGGGGATTAGCACAGATACGCAGTATTTT CASSPGGGISTDTQYF
TRBJ1-5 TRBD1 NA TRBV12-3/TRBV12-4 TGTGCCAGCAGCCCCGGGATAGGGGGCACACAGCCCCAGCCTTTT CASSPGIGGTQPQPF
TRBJ2-1 NA many TRBV19 TGTGCCAGTAGTATAGGGGGGAACAATGAGCAGTTCTTC CASSIGGNNEQFF
TRBJ1-1 NA NA TRBV6-1 TGTGCCAGCTCGCAGGGAGGGCTCGGGGCTTTCTTT CASSQGGLGAFF
TRBJ1-2 NA many TRBV29-1 TGCAGCGTCAGGGATTCAACTATCGGCTACACCTTC CSVRDSTIGYTF
TRBJ1-1 NA many TRBV4-1 TGCGCCAGCAGCCAAGTTCCAGACTTAAACACTGAAGCTTTCTTT CASSQVPDLNTEAFF
TRBJ1-6 TRBD1 many TRBV12-3/TRBV12-4 TGTGCCAGCAGTTCCCGGGACAGAAATTCACCCCTCCACTTT CASSSRDRNSPLHF
TRBJ2-2 TRBD2 many TRBV6-1 TGTGCCAGCCGGCCGGGACTAGCGAACACCGGGGAGCTGTTTTTT CASRPGLANTGELFF
TRBJ1-5 NA many TRBV4-2 TGTGCCAGCAGCCCCGGCCTGGACACCTCCAATCAGCCCCAGCATTTT CASSPGLDTSNQPQHF
TRBJ1-5 NA many TRBV7-6 TGTGCCAGCAGCTTAGCCGGGGGCGGCAATCAGCCCCAGCATTTT CASSLAGGGNQPQHF
TRBJ2-7 NA many TRBV6-1 TGTGCCAGCAGTGAAGTCCGACAGAGCTACGAGCAGTACTTC CASSEVRQSYEQYF
TRBJ2-1 TRBD1 many TRBV19 TGTGCCAGTACGTCGCACAGGGGGCCCTACAATGAGCAGTTCTTC CASTSHRGPYNEQFF
TRBJ2-2 NA many TRBV6-2/TRBV6-3 TGTGCCAGTCGGAAAGCGGTACCGAACACCGGGGAGCTGTTTTTT CASRKAVPNTGELFF
TRBJ1-2 NA few TRBV5-1 TGCGCCAGCAGCCCGGCTCCTTACAGGGTCCCTATAGAAGGCTACACCTTC CASSPAPYRVPIEGYTF
TRBJ2-7 NA NA TRBV10-3 TGTGCCATCAGGACGTTGAGGATACAGGTCGTGTACGAGCAGTACTTC CAIRTLRIQVVYEQYF
TRBJ1-1 NA NA TRBV12-3/TRBV12-4 TGTGCCAGCAGTACAGGGTTCAACACTGAAGCTTTCTTT CASSTGFNTEAFF
TRBJ2-5 NA many TRBV28 TGTGCCAGCAGCCCACATTCTGGCATCCAGACCCAGTACTTC CASSPHSGIQTQYF
TRBJ2-3 NA NA TRBV7-8 TGTGCCAGCAGCCCAGGGGCGAGGACGCAGTATTTT CASSPGARTQYF